This T cell receptor beta chain originates from a study of persistence of HIV-infected CD4 T cells. Sequencing used immunoSEQ version 4 in survey mode. The method was immunoSEQ multiplex PCR; TCRdb's version includes in-frame clones alone and lacks a portion of them. This sample has more than 30,000 clones, with roughly three quarters found just once. Cells were stimulated with overlapping HIV-1 Gag 15-mer peptides. Sorting selected CD4+ T cells upregulating both CD40 ligand and CD69. With respect to this clone: What it binds is unknown.

Germline V gene data show CDR1 as MDHEN and CDR2 as SYDVKM. This CDR3 is built from 15 residues. Trimming cost V 5 bases and J 2 bases, with 12 bases left between them. The source material was CD4+ T cells sorted from PBMCs after roughly 19-hour stimulation, sampled from a patient who received antiretroviral therapy. V gene TRBV28 combines with J gene TRBJ2-2; possibly TRBD2 for D (6 bases). The TCR comes from an adult man with HIV who was CMV-seropositive. The DNA for the CDR3 is TGTGCCAGCAGTCGACGGAGGGCCAACACCGGGGAGCTGTTTTTT. Protein product: CASSRRRANTGELFF.